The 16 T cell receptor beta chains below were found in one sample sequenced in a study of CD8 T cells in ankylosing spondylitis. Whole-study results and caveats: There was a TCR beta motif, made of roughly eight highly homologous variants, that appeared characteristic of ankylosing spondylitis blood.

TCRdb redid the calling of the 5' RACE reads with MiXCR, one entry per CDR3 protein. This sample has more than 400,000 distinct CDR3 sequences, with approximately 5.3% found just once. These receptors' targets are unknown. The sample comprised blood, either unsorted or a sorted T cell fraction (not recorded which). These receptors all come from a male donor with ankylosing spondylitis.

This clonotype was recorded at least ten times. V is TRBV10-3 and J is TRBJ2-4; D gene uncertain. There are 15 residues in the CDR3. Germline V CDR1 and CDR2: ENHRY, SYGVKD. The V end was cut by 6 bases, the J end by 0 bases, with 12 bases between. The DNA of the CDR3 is TGTGCCATCAGCCCTTCCCTACTAGCCAAAAACATTCAGTACTTC. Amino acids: CAISPSLLAKNIQYF.

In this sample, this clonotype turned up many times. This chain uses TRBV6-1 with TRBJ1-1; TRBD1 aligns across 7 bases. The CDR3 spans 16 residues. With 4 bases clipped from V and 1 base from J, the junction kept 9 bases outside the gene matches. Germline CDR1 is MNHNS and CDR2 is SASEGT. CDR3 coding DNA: TGTGCCAGCAGTGCTACCGGAAACAGGGGGAACACTGAAGCTTTCTTT. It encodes CASSATGNRGNTEAFF.

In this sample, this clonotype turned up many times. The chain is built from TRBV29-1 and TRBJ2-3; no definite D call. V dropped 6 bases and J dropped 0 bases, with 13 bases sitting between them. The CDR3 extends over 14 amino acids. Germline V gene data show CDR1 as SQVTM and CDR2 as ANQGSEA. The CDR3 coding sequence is TGCAGCGTCAGAAAGGACCTTAGCACAGATACGCAGTATTTT. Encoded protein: CSVRKDLSTDTQYF.

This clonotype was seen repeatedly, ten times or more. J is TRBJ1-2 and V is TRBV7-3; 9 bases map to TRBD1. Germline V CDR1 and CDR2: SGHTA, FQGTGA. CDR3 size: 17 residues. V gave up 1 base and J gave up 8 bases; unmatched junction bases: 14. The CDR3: CASSLKGQGSKSRGYTF. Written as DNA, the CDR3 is TGTGCCAGCAGCTTAAAGGGACAGGGATCGAAGAGTCGAGGCTACACCTTC.

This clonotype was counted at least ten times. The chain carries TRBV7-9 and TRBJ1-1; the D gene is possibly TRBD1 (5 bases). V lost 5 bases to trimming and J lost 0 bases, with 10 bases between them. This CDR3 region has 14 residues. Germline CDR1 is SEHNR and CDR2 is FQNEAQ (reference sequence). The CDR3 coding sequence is TGTGCCAGCAGCGGCAGGGTAGTGAACACTGAAGCTTTCTTT. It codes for CASSGRVVNTEAFF.

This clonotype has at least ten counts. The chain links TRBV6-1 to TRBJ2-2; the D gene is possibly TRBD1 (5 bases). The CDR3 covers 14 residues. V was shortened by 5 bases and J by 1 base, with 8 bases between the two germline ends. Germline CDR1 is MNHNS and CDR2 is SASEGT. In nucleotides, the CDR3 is TGTGCCAGCAGTACCACAGGGAACACCGGGGAGCTGTTTTTT. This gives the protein CASSTTGNTGELFF.

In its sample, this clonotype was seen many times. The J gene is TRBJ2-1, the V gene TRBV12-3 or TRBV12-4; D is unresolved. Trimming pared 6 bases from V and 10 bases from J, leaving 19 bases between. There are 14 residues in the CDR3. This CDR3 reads CASRDPTPIQEQFF. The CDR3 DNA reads TGTGCCAGCAGAGATCCGACTCCCATTCAGGAGCAGTTCTTC.

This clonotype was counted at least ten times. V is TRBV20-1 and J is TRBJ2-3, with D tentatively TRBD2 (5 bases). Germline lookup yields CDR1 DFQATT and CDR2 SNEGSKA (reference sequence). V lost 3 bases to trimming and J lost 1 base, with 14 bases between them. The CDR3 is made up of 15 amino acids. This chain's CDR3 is CSASQRTGGTDTQYF. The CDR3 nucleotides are TGCAGTGCTAGCCAACGGACTGGGGGCACAGATACGCAGTATTTT.

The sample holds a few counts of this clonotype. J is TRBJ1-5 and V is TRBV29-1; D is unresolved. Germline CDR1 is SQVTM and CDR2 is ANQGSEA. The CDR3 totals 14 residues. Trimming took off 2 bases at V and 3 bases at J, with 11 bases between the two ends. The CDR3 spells CSVELPGVNQPQHF. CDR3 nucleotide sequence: TGCAGCGTTGAATTGCCAGGCGTCAATCAGCCCCAGCATTTT.

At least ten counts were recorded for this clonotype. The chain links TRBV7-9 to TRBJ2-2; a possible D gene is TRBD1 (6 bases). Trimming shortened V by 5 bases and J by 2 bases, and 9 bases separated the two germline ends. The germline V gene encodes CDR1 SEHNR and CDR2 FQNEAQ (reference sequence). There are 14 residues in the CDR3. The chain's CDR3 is CASSPGQNTGELFF. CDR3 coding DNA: TGTGCCAGCAGCCCGGGACAAAACACCGGGGAGCTGTTTTTT.

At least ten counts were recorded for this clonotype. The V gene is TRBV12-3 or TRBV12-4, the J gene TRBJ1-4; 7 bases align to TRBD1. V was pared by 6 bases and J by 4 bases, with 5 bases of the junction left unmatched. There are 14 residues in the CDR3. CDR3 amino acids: CASRAGTVNEKLFF. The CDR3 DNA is TGTGCCAGCAGGGCCGGGACAGTTAATGAAAAACTGTTTTTT.

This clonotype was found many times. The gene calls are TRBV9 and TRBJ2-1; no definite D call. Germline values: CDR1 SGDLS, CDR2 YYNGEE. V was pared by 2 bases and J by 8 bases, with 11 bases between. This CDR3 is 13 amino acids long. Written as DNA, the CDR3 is TGTGCCAGCAGCGTCGGCCAAGGCGATGAGCAGTTCTTC. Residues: CASSVGQGDEQFF.

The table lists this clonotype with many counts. CDR3 DNA sequence: TGTGCCAGCAGCTTAGCGAGGGCTACCTACGAGCAGTACTTC. This translates into CASSLARATYEQYF. The rearrangement joins TRBV7-2 to TRBJ2-7, with D possibly matching TRBD2 (5 bases). The CDR3 is made up of 14 amino acids. Trimming shortened V by 0 bases and J by 2 bases, and 8 bases separated the two germline ends. The germline V gene has CDR1 SGHTA and CDR2 FQGNSA.

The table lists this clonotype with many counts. CDR3 sequence: CSAGAVSSYNEQFF. The CDR3 region has the DNA TGCAGTGCTGGTGCCGTGAGCTCCTACAATGAGCAGTTCTTC. V gene TRBV20-1 combines with J gene TRBJ2-1, with D unresolved. Germline V CDR1 and CDR2: DFQATT, SNEGSKA (reference sequence). The V and J ends lost 5 bases and 0 bases respectively, with 11 bases between them. The CDR3 length is 14 residues.

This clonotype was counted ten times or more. CDR3 nucleotide sequence: TGCGCCAGCATGTCAGGGGAAAGGGACACTGAAGCTTTCTTT. This encodes CASMSGERDTEAFF. The genes are TRBV4-3 and TRBJ1-1; perhaps TRBD1 as D (6 bases). This CDR3 is built from 14 residues. V was shortened by 7 bases and J by 3 bases, with 15 bases between the two germline ends. The germline gives CDR1 LGHNA, CDR2 YSLEER.

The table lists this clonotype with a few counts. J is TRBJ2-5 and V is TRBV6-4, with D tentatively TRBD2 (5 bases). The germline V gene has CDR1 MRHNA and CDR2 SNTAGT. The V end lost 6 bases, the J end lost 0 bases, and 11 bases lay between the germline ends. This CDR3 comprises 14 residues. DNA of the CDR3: TGTGCCAGCAGCTTCACTAGGGACCAAGAGACCCAGTACTTC. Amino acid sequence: CASSFTRDQETQYF.